These T cell receptor beta chains were read from a single sample in a study of T cells in Graves' hyperthyroidism and ophthalmopathy. TCRdb re-derived calls from the multiplex PCR reads in MiXCR, one entry per CDR3 protein. The data show under 400,000 distinct CDR3 sequences, about 13% seen once. Sequencing was carried out using blood. The receptor source for this set is a woman under 30 with Graves' hyperthyroidism. Each CDR3 is given with its conserved first and last residue. Each record gives: clone size, J gene, V gene, CDR3 length, D gene, CDR3 protein, CDR3 DNA. The D gene is left open where the match is weak. Part of the rows lack a size; the others show once, few, many or a class for expanded clones.

>.|TRBJ1-5|TRBV10-3|13|.
CAISTQENQPQHF
TGTGCCATCAGTACACAGGAAAATCAGCCCCAGCATTTT
>many|TRBJ2-1|TRBV24-1|16|.
CATSVGGDGPNNEQFF
TGTGCCACCAGTGTAGGAGGGGACGGTCCTAACAATGAGCAGTTCTTC
>.|TRBJ2-7|TRBV6-1|14|.
CASSLQLSAYEQYF
TGTGCCAGCAGTCTCCAGTTAAGCGCCTACGAGCAGTACTTC
>.|TRBJ2-3|TRBV13|16|.
CASRRTPDPHGDTQYF
TGTGCCAGCAGACGAACGCCGGACCCCCACGGAGATACGCAGTATTTT
>many|TRBJ1-3|TRBV11-2|13|.
CASSWDISDTIYF
TGTGCCAGCAGCTGGGACATATCGGACACCATATATTTT
>few|TRBJ1-5|TRBV2|16|.
CASSDGTHRSNQPQHF
TGTGCCAGCAGTGACGGGACCCACCGATCCAATCAGCCCCAGCATTTT
>many|TRBJ1-4|TRBV30|15|.
CAWSGRGPTNEKLFF
TGTGCCTGGAGCGGGAGGGGTCCAACTAATGAAAAACTGTTTTTT
>few|TRBJ2-5|TRBV3-1|13|.
CASTPGEKETQYF
TGTGCCAGTACGCCGGGAGAGAAGGAGACCCAGTACTTC
>.|TRBJ1-5|TRBV6-1|13|.
CASSDRGNQPQHF
TGTGCCAGCAGTGACAGGGGCAATCAGCCCCAGCATTTT
>.|TRBJ2-7|TRBV11-2|16|TRBD1
CASSAWGTGGSYEQYF
TGTGCCAGCAGCGCCTGGGGGACAGGCGGCTCCTACGAGCAGTACTTC
>few|TRBJ2-3|TRBV13|14|.
CASSLPGAADTQYF
TGTGCCAGCAGCTTACCCGGGGCGGCAGATACGCAGTATTTT
>.|TRBJ1-1|TRBV27|16|.
CASTPSWGTGNTEAFF
TGTGCCAGCACCCCAAGTTGGGGGACGGGGAACACTGAAGCTTTCTTT
>many|TRBJ1-5|TRBV28|18|.
CASLDDGEYTKGNQPQHF
TGTGCCAGCCTCGACGACGGGGAATATACGAAGGGCAATCAGCCCCAGCATTTT
>many|TRBJ2-3|TRBV2|13|.
CACGQRQGDTQYF
TGTGCCTGCGGCCAGCGCCAAGGGGATACGCAGTATTTT
>many|TRBJ2-7|TRBV18|15|.
CASSPPSRALNEQYF
TGTGCCAGCTCACCACCGAGCAGGGCCCTAAACGAGCAGTACTTC
>many|TRBJ2-7|TRBV5-1|14|TRBD1
CASSTRDRGNEQYF
TGCGCCAGCAGCACTCGGGACAGGGGTAACGAGCAGTACTTC
>many|TRBJ1-6|TRBV6-5|15|.
CASSYSTAGNSPLHF
TGTGCCAGCAGTTACTCGACTGCGGGGAATTCACCCCTCCACTTT
>many|TRBJ2-1|TRBV2|14|.
CASINRAGLNEQFF
TGTGCCAGCATTAATCGGGCGGGGCTGAATGAGCAGTTCTTC
>.|TRBJ1-2|TRBV10-1|17|TRBD1
CASSTTETTGANYGYTF
TGCGCCAGCAGCACCACAGAAACCACAGGGGCTAACTATGGCTACACCTTC
>many|TRBJ2-5|TRBV12-3/TRBV12-4|16|TRBD2
CASSFWLAGDGETQYF
TGTGCCAGCAGTTTCTGGCTAGCGGGAGATGGAGAGACCCAGTACTTC
>many|TRBJ1-1|TRBV2|15|.
CASSAMTRVSTEAFF
TGTGCCAGCAGTGCCATGACACGGGTGAGCACTGAAGCTTTCTTT
>.|TRBJ2-6|TRBV6-6|15|.
CASSYVGSGANVLTF
TGTGCCAGCAGTTACGTGGGCTCTGGGGCCAACGTCCTGACTTTC
>few|TRBJ1-3|TRBV5-1|17|.
CASSVTPTGNSGNTIYF
TGCGCCAGCAGCGTTACACCAACCGGGAACTCTGGAAACACCATATATTTT
>.|TRBJ1-2|TRBV6-1|14|.
CASAPFQGTYGYTF
TGTGCCAGCGCGCCGTTTCAGGGGACCTATGGCTACACCTTC
>many|TRBJ1-1|TRBV6-1|14|.
CASSGRGPVTEAFF
TGTGCCAGCAGTGGACGGGGCCCGGTCACTGAAGCTTTCTTT
>.|TRBJ2-5|TRBV20-1|14|TRBD1
CSVGGRGRRETQYF
TGCAGTGTAGGGGGCAGGGGACGTCGGGAGACCCAGTACTTC
>many|TRBJ2-1|TRBV29-1|17|.
CSVSAPGTLSSYNEQFF
TGCAGCGTTTCTGCCCCCGGGACACTTAGCTCCTACAATGAGCAGTTCTTC
>many|TRBJ2-1|TRBV20-1|16|TRBD1
CSATTPRDRADNEQFF
TGCAGTGCTACAACCCCCCGGGACAGGGCCGACAATGAGCAGTTCTTC
>.|TRBJ1-1|TRBV20-1|15|TRBD1
CSARDRTGGRTEAFF
TGCAGTGCTAGAGATCGGACAGGGGGGAGGACTGAAGCTTTCTTT
>many|TRBJ2-1|TRBV5-1|18|TRBD2
CASSSTPGGLAASNEQFF
TGCGCCAGCAGCTCGACCCCCGGGGGTCTAGCGGCATCCAATGAGCAGTTCTTC
>.|TRBJ1-2|TRBV7-9|14|.
CASSIDRNNYGYTF
TGTGCCAGCAGCATCGACAGGAATAACTATGGCTACACCTTC
>.|TRBJ2-5|TRBV7-9|15|TRBD2
CAGSSLAGGSETQYF
TGTGCCGGCAGCTCCCTAGCGGGAGGGTCGGAGACCCAGTACTTC
>few|TRBJ2-7|TRBV20-1|14|.
CSARDRASSYEQYF
TGCAGTGCTAGAGACAGGGCAAGCTCCTACGAGCAGTACTTC
>.|TRBJ1-3|TRBV7-2|16|TRBD1
CASSSSGQISGNTIYF
TGTGCCAGCAGCTCATCGGGACAGATCTCTGGAAACACCATATATTTT
>many|TRBJ2-1|TRBV5-5|16|TRBD1
CASSLDGTGSYNEQFF
TGTGCCAGCAGCTTGGACGGGACAGGGTCCTACAATGAGCAGTTCTTC
>once|TRBJ2-3|TRBV28|16|TRBD2
CASQTSGRASTDTQYF
TGTGCCAGCCAGACTAGCGGGAGGGCTAGCACAGATACGCAGTATTTT
>many|TRBJ2-1|TRBV7-9|11|.
CASSFGGEQFF
TGTGCCAGCAGTTTCGGGGGCGAGCAGTTCTTC
>many|TRBJ2-2|TRBV2|18|TRBD1
CASRGQGAPPDSTGELFF
TGTGCCAGCAGGGGACAGGGGGCGCCCCCGGATTCGACCGGGGAGCTGTTTTTT
>many|TRBJ2-7|TRBV20-1|17|TRBD2
CSANMFVASGISYEQYF
TGCAGTGCCAACATGTTCGTAGCTAGCGGGATCTCCTACGAGCAGTACTTC
>few|TRBJ2-7|TRBV5-1|15|.
CASSLENWSSYEQCF
TGCGCCAGCAGCTTGGAGAACTGGAGCTCCTACGAGCAGTGCTTC
>many|TRBJ2-3|TRBV6-1|16|.
CASSSSTLGAGRTQYF
TGTGCCAGCAGTTCCTCAACCCTTGGGGCGGGGCGTACGCAGTATTTT
>few|TRBJ1-3|TRBV5-6|14|.
CASGGSFSGNTIYF
TGTGCCAGCGGGGGATCCTTCTCTGGAAACACCATATATTTT
>few|TRBJ1-4|TRBV19|14|.
CASSMRELSGKLFF
TGTGCCAGTAGTATGCGGGAGCTATCGGGAAAACTGTTTTTT
>many|TRBJ2-7|TRBV11-2|15|.
CASSLDSQTTYEQYF
TGTGCCAGCAGCTTAGACTCACAGACCACCTACGAGCAGTACTTC
>many|TRBJ1-2|TRBV27|10|.
CASRLGGYTF
TGTGCCAGCAGGCTAGGTGGCTACACCTTC
>many|TRBJ2-1|TRBV5-1|16|TRBD2
CASSLVAGASYNEQFF
TGCGCCAGCAGCTTGGTAGCGGGAGCATCCTACAATGAGCAGTTCTTC
>many|TRBJ2-1|TRBV7-8|14|TRBD1
CASKRRGQGNEQFF
TGTGCCAGCAAGCGCAGGGGGCAGGGGAATGAGCAGTTCTTC
>many|TRBJ2-5|TRBV6-2/TRBV6-3|15|TRBD2
CASSRTSGGIETQYF
TGTGCCAGCAGTCGGACTAGCGGGGGAATAGAGACCCAGTACTTC
>many|TRBJ2-5|TRBV30|14|.
CAWSSSGRTGGQYF
TGTGCCTGGAGTTCCAGCGGAAGGACCGGGGGCCAGTACTTC
>.|TRBJ2-5|TRBV14|14|.
CASSQYEGQETQYF
TGTGCCAGCAGCCAGTACGAGGGCCAAGAGACCCAGTACTTC
>.|TRBJ2-4|TRBV28|16|TRBD2
CASSFSGGGGRNIQYF
TGTGCCAGCAGTTTTAGCGGGGGGGGGGGGAGAAACATTCAGTACTTC
>many|TRBJ1-5|TRBV3-1|15|.
CASSSRAGGNQPQHF
TGTGCCAGCAGCTCCAGGGCAGGCGGCAATCAGCCCCAGCATTTT
>many|TRBJ1-5|TRBV28|12|.
CASSSPPQPQHF
TGTGCCAGCAGTTCTCCCCCTCAGCCCCAGCATTTT
>many|TRBJ2-3|TRBV28|13|.
CASSLVRTDTQYF
TGTGCCAGCAGTTTAGTCCGCACAGATACGCAGTATTTT
>many|TRBJ2-4|TRBV3-1|17|TRBD2
CASSPNSSGSAKNIQYF
TGTGCCAGCAGCCCCAACTCGAGCGGGAGTGCCAAAAACATTCAGTACTTC
>many|TRBJ1-2|TRBV6-1|14|.
CASTRTLGIYGYTF
TGTGCCAGCACCCGGACCCTTGGGATATATGGCTACACCTTC
>many|TRBJ1-5|TRBV6-5|13|.
CASSYVTGTAQHF
TGTGCCAGCAGTTACGTTACAGGGACCGCGCAACATTTT
>many|TRBJ2-3|TRBV20-1|13|.
CSARDLLGDTQYF
TGCAGTGCTAGAGATCTCTTGGGGGATACGCAGTATTTT